The 22 T cell receptor beta chains below all came from one sample that was sequenced in a study of T-cell reconstitution after alpha-beta-depleted transplantation in children. Preparation of the TCRbeta library used unique molecular identifiers. TCRdb redid the calling of the PCR reads with MiXCR, one entry per CDR3 protein. The sample includes around 960,000 distinct CDR3 sequences, about 31% of them seen just once. The source was PBMCs, mostly from graft donor cells, collected 360 days after TCRalphabeta/CD19-depleted stem cell transplant. These receptors all come from a boy younger than two who had a stem cell transplant for SCID, so the T cells may come from the graft donor.

The J gene is TRBJ2-7, the V gene TRBV18; D possibly corresponds to TRBD1 (6 bases). CDR3 length: 15 amino acids. CDR1 is KGHSH, CDR2 LQKENI, per germline. The V gene lost 6 bases and the J gene lost 2 bases, with 17 bases spanning the gap. The CDR3 is CASSRTTGDTYEQYF. The CDR3 coding sequence is TGTGCCAGCTCTCGAACGACAGGCGATACCTACGAGCAGTACTTC.

This clonotype appeared a few times. The V and J genes are TRBV29-1 and TRBJ1-1; D is ambiguous. V dropped 4 bases and J dropped 0 bases, with 12 bases sitting between them. CDR3 length equals 14 residues. In germline, CDR1 is SQVTM, CDR2 ANQGSEA. The CDR3 reads CSVVPGRLNTEAFF. DNA for the CDR3: TGCAGCGTTGTTCCGGGCAGATTGAACACTGAAGCTTTCTTT.

This clonotype was counted only a few times. The genes are TRBV4-3 and TRBJ2-7; D not resolved. The CDR3 has 15 residues. The germline V gene has CDR1 LGHNA and CDR2 YSLEER. V was trimmed by 1 base and J by 5 bases, leaving 15 bases between them. CDR3 bases: TGCGCCAGCAGCCAAGTAATTGGGCGAAACCACGAGCAGTACTTC. Protein: CASSQVIGRNHEQYF.

The gene calls are TRBV10-3 and TRBJ2-7, with D tentatively TRBD1 (6 bases). The CDR3 is 14 amino acids. V lost 5 bases to trimming and J lost 1 base, with 12 bases between them. Germline V gene sequence: CDR1 ENHRY, CDR2 SYGVKD. Written as DNA, the CDR3 is TGTGCCATCAGTCGACAGGCGATATCCTACGAGCAGTACTTC. It is translated as CAISRQAISYEQYF.

V usage is TRBV4-1 and J usage is TRBJ1-3, with D uncertain. The CDR3 runs to 14 residues. V was clipped by 4 bases and J by 0 bases, with 7 bases between them. Germline V CDR1 and CDR2: MGHRA, YSYEKL. In nucleotides, the CDR3 is TGCGCCAGCAGCCGGCCCAACTCTGGAAACACCATATATTTT. Its translation: CASSRPNSGNTIYF.

This clonotype was found many times. V usage is TRBV10-3 and J usage is TRBJ2-5; 7 bases line up with TRBD1. Per the germline V gene, CDR1 is ENHRY and CDR2 is SYGVKD. The CDR3 sequence is 16 residues long. Trimming took 2 bases from V and 5 from J; bases not matched to a gene: 11. The CDR3 nucleotides read TGTGCCATCAGTGAGACAAAGGGACAGTTGGCGGAGACCCAGTACTTC. It is translated as CAISETKGQLAETQYF.

This clonotype was counted between two and nine times. This chain links TRBV12-3 or TRBV12-4 with TRBJ1-5; no clear D. Trimming stripped 3 bases from V and 2 bases from J, with 11 bases between. The CDR3 has 15 residues. The CDR3 spells CASSFEGLGNQPQHF. The CDR3 DNA is TGTGCCAGCAGTTTCGAAGGCCTAGGCAATCAGCCCCAGCATTTT.

The J gene is TRBJ2-4, the V gene TRBV19; 7 bases align to TRBD1. The CDR3 runs to 16 residues. The V gene end was trimmed by 5 bases and the J gene end by 2 bases; junction bases not matched to a gene: 9. Germline CDR1 and CDR2: LNHDA and SQIVND (reference sequence). CDR3 residues: CASSPFQGGTKNIQYF. CDR3 coding DNA: TGTGCCAGTAGTCCTTTTCAAGGGGGCACCAAAAACATTCAGTACTTC.

Only a few counts were recorded for this clonotype. The J gene is TRBJ2-1, the V gene TRBV4-1; 8 bases fit TRBD1. The CDR3 has 15 residues. CDR1 is MGHRA, CDR2 YSYEKL, per germline. Unmatched junction bases numbered 11, after V lost 4 bases and J lost 9 bases. CDR3 nucleotide sequence: TGCGCCAGCAGCCGGACAGGGCGTCCACAGGCTGAGCAGTTCTTC. Protein sequence: CASSRTGRPQAEQFF.

The rearrangement joins TRBV27 to TRBJ2-7; D could derive from TRBD1 or TRBD2 (5 bases each). The ends were cut back, 4 bases at V and 3 bases at J, with 13 bases in the middle. The CDR3 length is 14 residues. Germline V gene lookup returns CDR1 MNHEY and CDR2 SMNVEV (reference sequence). The CDR3 protein is CASSSWDGIYEQYF. In DNA form, the CDR3 reads TGTGCCAGCAGTTCCTGGGACGGGATCTACGAGCAGTACTTC.

CDR3: CATSRDSVGYGYTF. The CDR3 nucleotides read TGTGCCACCAGCAGAGATAGCGTTGGCTATGGCTACACCTTC. The chain joins TRBV15 to TRBJ1-2, with D unresolved. Germline values: CDR1 LNHNV, CDR2 YYDKDF (reference sequence). V lost 0 bases and J 4 bases, leaving 9 bases between the germline ends. This CDR3 is 14 amino acids long.

This clonotype was counted many times. This chain uses TRBV7-9 with TRBJ1-1, with D perhaps matching TRBD1 (5 bases). Germline values: CDR1 SEHNR, CDR2 FQNEAQ (reference sequence). V was pared by 0 bases and J by 5 bases, with 10 bases between. There are 14 residues in the CDR3. The CDR3 DNA reads TGTGCCAGCAGCTTAGCGGGGGGACGGACTGAAGCTTTCTTT. This codes for CASSLAGGRTEAFF.

The chain joins TRBV29-1 to TRBJ2-5, with 8 positions matching TRBD2. The CDR3 spans 12 residues. CDR1 is SQVTM, CDR2 ANQGSEA, per germline. J was trimmed by 3 bases and V by 7 bases; bases with no gene match: 4. The CDR3 loop is CSAVRGEETQYF. The CDR3 nucleotides are TGCAGCGCAGTGCGGGGGGAAGAGACCCAGTACTTC. Full variable domain (missing parts from reference TRBV29-1 and TRBJ2-5): SAVISQKPSRDICQRGTSLTIQCQVDSQVTMMFWYRQQPGQSLTLIATANQGSEATYESGFVIDKFPISRPNLTFSTLTVSNMSPEDSSIYLCSAVRGEETQYFGPGTRLLVL.

There are a few counts of this clonotype. The limits of the CDR3 on the DNA are not certain, so only TCRdb's listed CDR3 is given. V gene TRBV30 combines with J gene TRBJ1-6. The germline V gene encodes CDR1 GTSNPN and CDR2 SVGIG (reference sequence). The CDR3 spans 12 amino acids, including both terminal residues. CDR3 sequence: CAWGQYFGALHF.

The chain has TRBV20-1 and TRBJ2-5, with TRBD1 matching over 8 bases. The J segment lost 5 bases and the V segment lost 5 bases, leaving 13 bases of the junction unmatched. CDR3 length: 15 amino acids. In germline, CDR1 is DFQATT, CDR2 SNEGSKA (reference sequence). The CDR3 DNA sequence: TGCAGTGCTTCACATCCCCAGGGGGCGATCGAGACCCAGTACTTC. Translation: CSASHPQGAIETQYF.

The chain carries TRBV20-1 and TRBJ2-5, with 9 positions matching TRBD2. V shed 2 bases and J 4 bases; nucleotides not matched to a gene: 8. The length of the CDR3 is 15 residues. Germline CDR1 reads DFQATT; CDR2 reads SNEGSKA (reference sequence). CDR3 nucleotide sequence: TGCAGTGCTAGACATTCCCTAGCGGGGTTAGAGACCCAGTACTTC. Amino acid sequence: CSARHSLAGLETQYF.

This clonotype has a handful of counts. J is TRBJ2-3 and V is TRBV12-3 or TRBV12-4; D is uncertain. There are 14 residues in the CDR3. V lost 1 base and J 2 bases, leaving 7 bases between the germline ends. The CDR3 DNA is TGTGCCAGCAGTTTAGGGCAGAACACAGATACGCAGTATTTT. Translating gives CASSLGQNTDTQYF.

This clonotype was counted a few times. The V gene is TRBV29-1, the J gene TRBJ2-7, with D perhaps being TRBD1 or TRBD2 (6 bases each). Per germline, CDR1 SQVTM and CDR2 ANQGSEA. The CDR3 covers 12 residues. V lost 4 bases, J lost 6 bases, and 13 bases lay in between. In nucleotides, the CDR3 is TGCAGCGTTGTGGGGGGACACACCGAGCAGTACTTC. It specifies CSVVGGHTEQYF.

This clonotype was picked up a small number of times. This chain links TRBV20-1 with TRBJ2-1; D is unresolved. This CDR3 region has 15 residues. V lost 2 bases and J lost 1, with 12 bases in between. Germline V CDR1 and CDR2: DFQATT, SNEGSKA (reference sequence). CDR3 sequence reads: CSARPGPRSYNEQFF. The DNA for the CDR3 is TGCAGTGCTAGACCTGGGCCTAGGTCCTACAATGAGCAGTTCTTC.

The table lists this clonotype with a few counts. The chain is built from TRBV6-1 and TRBJ1-2; D perhaps matches TRBD1 (6 bases). V gave up 5 bases and J gave up 8 bases, with 15 bases separating them. The CDR3 runs to 13 residues. Germline V gene lookup returns CDR1 MNHNS and CDR2 SASEGT. CDR3: CASSREGEYGYTF. For the CDR3, the DNA is TGTGCCAGCAGTAGAGAGGGGGAATACGGCTACACCTTC.

This clonotype was observed once. J is TRBJ2-7 and V is TRBV2; 14 bases are a match to TRBD2. The CDR3 is made up of 14 amino acids. Germline lookup yields CDR1 SNHLY and CDR2 FYNNEI. V was clipped by 6 bases and J by 9 bases; unmatched bases: 7. The DNA for the CDR3 is TGTGCCAGCAGGCCGGGACTAGCGGGGGCAGGGCAGTACTTC. It translates to CASRPGLAGAGQYF.

V is TRBV11-2 and J is TRBJ2-3, with 10 nucleotides matching TRBD2. V lost 1 base, J lost 0 bases, and 7 bases stayed unmatched. The CDR3 extends over 18 amino acids. Germline assignment: CDR1 SGHAT and CDR2 FQNNGV. The CDR3 loop is CASSLVASGGDSTDTQYF. In nucleotides, the CDR3 is TGTGCCAGCAGCTTAGTTGCTAGCGGGGGAGATAGCACAGATACGCAGTATTTT.